This TCR beta chain was recovered during a study of T cell repertoires in cytomegalovirus infection. Study details: Public signatures in TCR beta pointed to CMV infection and matching HLA type.

TCRdb reprocessed the reads with MiXCR, giving one entry per CDR3 protein. The sample records around 260,000 distinct CDR3 sequences, roughly 9.1% being singletons. Trimming took 5 bases from V and 3 from J; bases not matched to a gene: 5. Germline loops: CDR1 SNHLY, CDR2 FYNNEI. This CDR3 region has 15 residues. In its sample, this clonotype was seen many times. This TCR was recovered from a human donor in good health (CMV status not recorded). Some clones in this sample may be carry-over from other donors' samples. The chain joins TRBV2 to TRBJ2-3; 10 bases fit TRBD2. What was sequenced was PBMCs. The CDR3 DNA sequence: TGTGCCAGCAGTCGGAGCGGGGGGGCTACAGATACGCAGTATTTT. This translates into CASSRSGGATDTQYF.